This T cell receptor beta chain was sequenced for a study of regulatory T cells in long-lasting Graves disease. This clonotype has a handful of counts. Time point in this sample: persistent/refractory GD, antithyroid drugs over 5 years with positive TRAb. After RNA was extracted from PBMCs, the TCR library was made from it. Through Arm-PCR of CDR3 regions and iRepertoire HTBI primers, TCR beta libraries were built. MiXCR, run by TCRdb on the multiplex PCR reads, gives a single entry per CDR3 protein. The table includes 450,000 or so distinct CDR3 sequences, approximately 23% detected once. Looked up from germline, CDR1 is MDHEN and CDR2 is SYDVKM. The CDR3 runs 15 residues. V was trimmed by 5 bases and J by 0 bases, leaving 8 bases between them.

The receptor was isolated from a female donor with Graves disease. The material was peripheral blood mononuclear cells (PBMCs), obtained when the disease was refractory, from a patient treated with antithyroid drugs. The chain couples TRBV28 to TRBJ2-6; D gene ambiguous. The DNA for the CDR3 is TGTGCCAGCAGTGTTTGGGTCTCTGGGGCCAACGTCCTGACTTTC. Amino acids: CASSVWVSGANVLTF. Filled out from reference TRBV28 and TRBJ2-6, the complete variable domain reads DVKVTQSSRYLVKRTGEKVFLECVQDMDHENMFWYRQDPGLGLRLIYFSYDVKMKEKGDIPEGYSVSREKKERFSLILESASTNQTSMYLCASSVWVSGANVLTFGAGSRLTVL.